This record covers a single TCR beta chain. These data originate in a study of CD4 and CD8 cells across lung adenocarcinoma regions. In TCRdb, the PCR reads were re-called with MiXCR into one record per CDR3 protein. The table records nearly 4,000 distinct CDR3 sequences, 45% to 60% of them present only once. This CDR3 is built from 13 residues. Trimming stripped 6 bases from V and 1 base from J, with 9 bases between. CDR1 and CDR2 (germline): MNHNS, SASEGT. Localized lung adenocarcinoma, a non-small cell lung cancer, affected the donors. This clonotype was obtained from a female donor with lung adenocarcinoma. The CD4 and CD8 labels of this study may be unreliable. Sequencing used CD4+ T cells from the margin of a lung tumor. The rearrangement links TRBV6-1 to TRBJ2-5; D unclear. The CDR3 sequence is CASSQSSQETQYF. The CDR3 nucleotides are TGTGCCAGCAGCCAATCTAGCCAAGAGACCCAGTACTTC.